This TCR beta chain emerged from a study of CD8 T cells in ankylosing spondylitis. V shed 3 bases and J shed 6 bases, with 15 bases lying between them. CDR3 length: 14 residues. One entry per CDR3 protein results from TCRdb running MiXCR on the 5' RACE reads. This repertoire shows about 140,000 distinct CDR3 sequences, 25% to 35% found once; its top ten account for about 6.3%. The TCR originated in a male donor with ankylosing spondylitis. The sample taken for sequencing was synovial fluid, either unsorted or a sorted T cell fraction (not recorded which). This chain connects TRBV12-3 or TRBV12-4 to TRBJ2-7, with TRBD2 as a possible D gene (5 bases). The CDR3, as DNA: TGTGCCAGCAGTTTGGTTAACAGCCGGGGCGAGCAGTACTTC. Its protein is CASSLVNSRGEQYF.